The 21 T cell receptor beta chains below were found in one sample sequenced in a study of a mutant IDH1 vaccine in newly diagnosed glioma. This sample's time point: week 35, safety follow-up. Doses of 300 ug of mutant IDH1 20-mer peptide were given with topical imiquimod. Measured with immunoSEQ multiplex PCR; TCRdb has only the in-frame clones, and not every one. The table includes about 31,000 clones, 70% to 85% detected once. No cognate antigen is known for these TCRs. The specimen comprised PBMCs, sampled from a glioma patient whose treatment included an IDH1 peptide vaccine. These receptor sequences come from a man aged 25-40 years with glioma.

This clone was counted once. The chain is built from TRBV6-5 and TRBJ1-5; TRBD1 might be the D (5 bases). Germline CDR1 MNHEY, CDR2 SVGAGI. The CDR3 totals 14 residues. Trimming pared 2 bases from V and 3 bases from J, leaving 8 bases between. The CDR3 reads CASSYDRFNQPQHF. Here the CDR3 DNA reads TGTGCCAGCAGTTACGACAGATTCAATCAGCCCCAGCATTTT.

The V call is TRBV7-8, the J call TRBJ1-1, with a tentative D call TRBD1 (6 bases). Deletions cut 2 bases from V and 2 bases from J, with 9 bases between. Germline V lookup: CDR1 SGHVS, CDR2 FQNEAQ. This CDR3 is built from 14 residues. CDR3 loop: CASSLLGGNTEAFF. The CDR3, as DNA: TGTGCCAGCAGCTTATTGGGGGGCAACACTGAAGCTTTCTTT.

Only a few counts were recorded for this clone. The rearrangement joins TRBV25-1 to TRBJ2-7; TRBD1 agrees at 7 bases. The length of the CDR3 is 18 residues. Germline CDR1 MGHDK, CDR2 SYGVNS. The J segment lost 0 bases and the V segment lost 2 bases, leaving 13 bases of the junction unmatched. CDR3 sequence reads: CASSEGPSDRYFSYEQYF. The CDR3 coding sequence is TGTGCCAGCAGTGAAGGTCCCTCGGACAGGTACTTCTCCTACGAGCAGTACTTC.

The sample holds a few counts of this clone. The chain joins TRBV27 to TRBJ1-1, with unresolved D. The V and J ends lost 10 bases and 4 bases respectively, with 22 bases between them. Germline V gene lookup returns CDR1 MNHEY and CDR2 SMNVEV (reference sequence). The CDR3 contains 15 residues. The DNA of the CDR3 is TGTGCCACTAAATTCCTGATCGGGGATTCCACTGAAGCTTTCTTT. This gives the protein CATKFLIGDSTEAFF.

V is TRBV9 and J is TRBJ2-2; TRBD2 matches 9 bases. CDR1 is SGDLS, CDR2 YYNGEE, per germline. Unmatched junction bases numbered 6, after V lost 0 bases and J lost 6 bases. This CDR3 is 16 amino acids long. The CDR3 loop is CASSVGPSGTSGELFF. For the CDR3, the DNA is TGTGCCAGCAGCGTAGGGCCTAGCGGGACTTCCGGGGAGCTGTTTTTT.

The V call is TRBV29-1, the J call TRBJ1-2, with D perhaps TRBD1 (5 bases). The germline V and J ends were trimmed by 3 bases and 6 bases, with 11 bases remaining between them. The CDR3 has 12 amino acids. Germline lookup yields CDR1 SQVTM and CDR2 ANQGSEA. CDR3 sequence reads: CSVDRQGNGYTF. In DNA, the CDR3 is TGCAGCGTTGACCGTCAGGGTAATGGCTACACCTTC.

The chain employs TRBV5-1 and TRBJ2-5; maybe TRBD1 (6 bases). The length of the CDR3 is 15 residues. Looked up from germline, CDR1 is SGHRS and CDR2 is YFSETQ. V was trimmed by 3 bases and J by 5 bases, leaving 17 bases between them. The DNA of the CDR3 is TGCGCCAGCAGCTGGGCCGACTCCCAGGGGGAGACCCAGTACTTC. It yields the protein CASSWADSQGETQYF.

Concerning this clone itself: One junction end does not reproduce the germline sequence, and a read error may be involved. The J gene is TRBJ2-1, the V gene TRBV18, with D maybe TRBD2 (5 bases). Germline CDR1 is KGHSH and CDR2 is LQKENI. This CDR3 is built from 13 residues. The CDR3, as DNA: TGTGCCAGCTCACCAGGAGACTACGATGAGCAGTTCTTC. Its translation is CASSPGDYDEQFF. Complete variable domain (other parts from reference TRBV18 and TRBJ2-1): NAGVMQNPRHLVRRRGQEARLRCSPMKGHSHVYWYRQLPEEGLKFMVYLQKENIIDESGMPKERFSAEFPKEGPSILRIQQVVRGDSAAYFCASSPGDYDEQFFGPGTRLTVL.

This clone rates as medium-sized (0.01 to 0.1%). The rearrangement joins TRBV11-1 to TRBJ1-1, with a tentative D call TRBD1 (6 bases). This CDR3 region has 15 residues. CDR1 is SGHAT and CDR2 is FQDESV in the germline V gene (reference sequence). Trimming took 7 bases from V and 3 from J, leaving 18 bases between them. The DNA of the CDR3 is TGTGCCAGCACACCAGGCACGGGGGCTCACACTGAAGCTTTCTTT. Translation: CASTPGTGAHTEAFF.

The CDR3 DNA sequence: TGCGCCAGCAGCCCCAGGGGGCCGGCCACTGAAGCTTTCTTT. Protein sequence: CASSPRGPATEAFF. The chain combines TRBV5-1 with TRBJ1-1; 8 bases align to TRBD1. Trimming took 4 bases from V and 4 from J; bases not matched to a gene: 6. This CDR3 is 14 amino acids long. CDR1 SGHRS and CDR2 YFSETQ come from the germline V gene.

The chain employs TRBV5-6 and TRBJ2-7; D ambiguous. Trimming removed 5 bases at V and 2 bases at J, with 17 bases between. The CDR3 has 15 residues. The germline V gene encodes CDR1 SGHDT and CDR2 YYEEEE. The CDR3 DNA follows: TGTGCCAGCAGGTCCGTTAGTGGGCCGACCTACGAGCAGTACTTC. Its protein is CASRSVSGPTYEQYF.

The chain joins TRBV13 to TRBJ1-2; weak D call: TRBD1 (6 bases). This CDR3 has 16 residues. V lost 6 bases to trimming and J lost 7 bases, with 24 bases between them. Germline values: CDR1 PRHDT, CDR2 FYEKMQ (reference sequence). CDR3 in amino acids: CASSRTARSSPGGYTF. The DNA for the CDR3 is TGTGCCAGCAGTCGGACAGCGCGATCCAGCCCCGGTGGCTACACCTTC.

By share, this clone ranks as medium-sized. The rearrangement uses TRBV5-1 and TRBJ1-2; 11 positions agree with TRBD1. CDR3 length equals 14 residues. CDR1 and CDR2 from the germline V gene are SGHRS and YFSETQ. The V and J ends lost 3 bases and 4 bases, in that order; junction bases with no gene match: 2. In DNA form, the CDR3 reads TGCGCCAGCAGCTCCGGACAGGGGGCCTATGGCTACACCTTC. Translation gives CASSSGQGAYGYTF.

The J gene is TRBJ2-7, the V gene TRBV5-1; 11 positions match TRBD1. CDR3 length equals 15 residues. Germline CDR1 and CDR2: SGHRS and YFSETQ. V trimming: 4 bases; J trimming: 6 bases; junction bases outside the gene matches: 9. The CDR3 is CASSRGGQGDLEQYF. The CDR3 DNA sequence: TGCGCCAGCAGCCGCGGGGGACAGGGGGACCTCGAGCAGTACTTC.

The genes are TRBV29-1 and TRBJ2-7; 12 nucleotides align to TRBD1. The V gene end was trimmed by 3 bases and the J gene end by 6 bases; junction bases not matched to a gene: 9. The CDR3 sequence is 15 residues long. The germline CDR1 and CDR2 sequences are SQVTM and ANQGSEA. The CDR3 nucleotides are TGCAGCGTTGACGACTTGGGACAGGGGGCAGCCGAGCAGTACTTC. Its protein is CSVDDLGQGAAEQYF.

The CDR3 sequence: CASSLEWTGAYNEQFF. CDR3 sequence (DNA): TGTGCCAGCAGCTTGGAGTGGACAGGGGCCTACAATGAGCAGTTCTTC. V gene TRBV5-5 combines with J gene TRBJ2-1; 9 bases are shared with TRBD1. CDR3 length: 16 residues. V dropped 0 bases and J dropped 2; count of bases not matched to a gene: 3. In germline, CDR1 is SGHKS, CDR2 YYEKEE (reference sequence). The full variable domain, its missing parts supplied by reference TRBV5-5 and TRBJ2-1, is DAGVTQSPTHLIKTRGQQVTLRCSPISGHKSVSWYQQVLGQGPQFIFQYYEKEERGRGNFPDRFSARQFPNYSSELNVNALLLGDSALYLCASSLEWTGAYNEQFFGPGTRLTVL.

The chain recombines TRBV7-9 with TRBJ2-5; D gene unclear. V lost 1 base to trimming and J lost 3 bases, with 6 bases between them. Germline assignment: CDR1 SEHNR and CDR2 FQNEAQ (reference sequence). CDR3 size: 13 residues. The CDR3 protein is CASSLELKETQYF. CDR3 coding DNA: TGTGCCAGCAGCTTAGAGCTTAAAGAGACCCAGTACTTC.

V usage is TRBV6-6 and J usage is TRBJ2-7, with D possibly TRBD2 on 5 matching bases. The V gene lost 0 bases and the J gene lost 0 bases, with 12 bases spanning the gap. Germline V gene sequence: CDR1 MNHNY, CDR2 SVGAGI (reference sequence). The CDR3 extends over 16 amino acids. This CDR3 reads CASSYSGGGNSYEQYF. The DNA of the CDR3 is TGTGCCAGCAGTTACTCTGGAGGCGGAAACTCCTACGAGCAGTACTTC.

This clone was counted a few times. The CDR3 nucleotides are TGTGCCAGCCGTACGGGACAGCATGGCTACACCTTC. It codes for CASRTGQHGYTF. The gene calls are TRBV25-1 and TRBJ1-2; TRBD1 matches at 7 bases. The CDR3 is 12 residues long. Germline V lookup: CDR1 MGHDK, CDR2 SYGVNS. The ends lost 8 bases at V and 6 bases at J; junction bases unmatched: 6.

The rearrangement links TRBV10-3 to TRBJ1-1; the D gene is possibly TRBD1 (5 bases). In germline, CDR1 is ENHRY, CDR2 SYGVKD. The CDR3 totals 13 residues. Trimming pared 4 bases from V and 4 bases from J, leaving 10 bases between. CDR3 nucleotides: TGTGCCATCAGTGGGGGGGTTGGCACTGAAGCTTTCTTT. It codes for CAISGGVGTEAFF.

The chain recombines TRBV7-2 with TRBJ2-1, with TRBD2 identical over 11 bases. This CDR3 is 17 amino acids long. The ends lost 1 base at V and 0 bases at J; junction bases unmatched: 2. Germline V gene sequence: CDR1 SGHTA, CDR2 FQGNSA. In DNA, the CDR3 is TGTGCCAGCAGCTTAGGAACTAGCGGGGGCTCCTACAATGAGCAGTTCTTC. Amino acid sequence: CASSLGTSGGSYNEQFF.